The next 23 T cell receptor beta chains were all read from a single sample in a study of breast tumors, draining lymph nodes, adjacent tissues. Each CDR3 protein is one row after TCRdb ran MiXCR on the multiplex PCR reads. The table lists around 190,000 distinct CDR3 sequences, 30% to 35% of them singletons, with around 4% in the top ten. Breast cancer patients provided tissue from their axillary draining lymph nodes. The sequencing input was axillary lymph node tissue. These TCRs come from a female donor with breast cancer. Some clones in this sample may be carry-over from other donors' samples.

This clonotype was seen at least ten times. The rearrangement joins TRBV7-2 to TRBJ2-7; TRBD1 might be the D (7 bases). CDR1 is SGHTA and CDR2 is FQGNSA in the germline V gene. V gave up 5 bases and J gave up 3 bases, with 17 bases separating them. This CDR3 region has 15 residues. The CDR3 DNA follows: TGTGCCAGCAGCCCCCAAGGAGGGGGCCTCTACGAGCAGTACTTC. Translated: CASSPQGGGLYEQYF.

This clonotype has at least ten counts. The rearrangement uses TRBV5-1 and TRBJ1-2, with TRBD1 matching over 10 bases. The germline V gene has CDR1 SGHRS and CDR2 YFSETQ. The V gene end was trimmed by 4 bases and the J gene end by 6 bases; junction bases not matched to a gene: 12. There are 16 residues in the CDR3. The DNA for the CDR3 is TGCGCCAGCAGCCCTCAACCGGGACAGGGGATTCATGGCTACACCTTC. Translated: CASSPQPGQGIHGYTF. The whole variable domain, filled in from reference TRBV5-1 and TRBJ1-2, reads KAGVTQTPRYLIKTRGQQVTLSCSPISGHRSVSWYQQTPGQGLQFLFEYFSETQRNKGNFPGRFSGRQFSNSRSEMNVSTLELGDSALYLCASSPQPGQGIHGYTFGSGTRLTVV.

This clonotype was counted ten times or more. This chain links TRBV12-3 or TRBV12-4 with TRBJ2-1; a weak D match, TRBD1 (6 bases). The V end lost 7 bases, the J end lost 0 bases, and 13 bases lay between the germline ends. The CDR3 is made up of 15 amino acids. CDR3 amino acids: CASTYRASSYNEQFF. CDR3 DNA: TGTGCCAGCACCTACAGGGCGAGCTCCTACAATGAGCAGTTCTTC.

This chain links TRBV12-3 or TRBV12-4 with TRBJ2-1; TRBD2 is a possible D gene (5 bases). CDR3 size: 13 residues. V was cut by 3 bases and J by 9 bases, with 12 bases left in between. The CDR3 is CASSFELATEQFF. DNA for the CDR3: TGTGCCAGCAGTTTCGAGCTAGCTACTGAGCAGTTCTTC.

The chain employs TRBV9 and TRBJ2-5; 8 nucleotides align to TRBD2. The CDR3 has 17 amino acids. V lost 0 bases to trimming and J lost 4 bases; unmatched junction nucleotides: 11. Germline V gene sequence: CDR1 SGDLS, CDR2 YYNGEE. This chain's CDR3 is CASSVVGCGRQGETQYF. CDR3 DNA: TGTGCCAGCAGCGTAGTGGGGTGCGGGAGGCAGGGAGAGACCCAGTACTTC.

This clonotype was counted ten times or more. The V gene is TRBV18, the J gene TRBJ1-4; D is uncertain. The V end was cut by 4 bases, the J end by 6 bases, with 9 bases between. Germline assignment: CDR1 KGHSH and CDR2 LQKENI. The CDR3 covers 13 residues. The CDR3 is CASSRGSDEKLFF. CDR3 in DNA: TGTGCCAGCTCACGGGGTTCGGATGAAAAACTGTTTTTT.

On this clonotype: One junction end disagrees with the germline gene, perhaps due to a read error. The J gene is TRBJ1-1, the V gene TRBV25-1; maybe TRBD1 (5 bases). From germline, CDR1 is MGHDK and CDR2 SYGVNS. CDR3 length equals 19 residues. This CDR3 reads CASSLAPFGVRGLNTEAFF. DNA of the CDR3: TGCGCCAGCAGCTTGGCACCCTTCGGTGTCCGGGGACTGAACACTGAAGCTTTCTTT.

Turning to this clonotype: The CDR3 does not close with the conserved phenylalanine or tryptophan, likely indicating a read error. It is unclear where the CDR3 begins or ends on the DNA, so no DNA is shown, and the CDR3 is as TCRdb lists it. The V and J genes are TRBV7-9 and TRBJ1-3; TRBD1, the D gene given by the table, was not confirmed from the DNA. Germline CDR1 and CDR2: SEHNR and FQNEAQ (reference sequence). Ends included, the CDR3 has 16 residues. The CDR3 region is CASSANRGLSGNTVYL.

In its sample, this clonotype was seen many times. V is TRBV7-9 and J is TRBJ2-1, with D perhaps TRBD2 (5 bases). Trimming removed 1 base from V and 10 bases from J, with 14 bases in between. Germline CDR1 reads SEHNR; CDR2 reads FQNEAQ (reference sequence). The CDR3 extends over 14 amino acids. The CDR3 nucleotides read TGTGCCAGCAGCTTAGAGGCTGGACTGCGGGAGCAGTTCTTC. Its translation: CASSLEAGLREQFF.

This clonotype has ten or more counts. The chain combines TRBV7-9 with TRBJ1-2, with 7 bases lining up with TRBD1. The trim removed 0 bases at V and 6 bases at J, leaving 4 bases unmatched. This CDR3 comprises 14 residues. Germline lookup yields CDR1 SEHNR and CDR2 FQNEAQ (reference sequence). The CDR3 DNA reads TGTGCCAGCAGCTTAGCACAGGGGTGGCATGGCTACACCTTC. It encodes CASSLAQGWHGYTF.

This clonotype has just a few counts. A much bigger clone sits one base away, suggesting this may be a read error. The rearrangement joins TRBV6-6 to TRBJ2-7; 11 positions agree with TRBD2. Unmatched junction bases numbered 5, after V lost 5 bases and J lost 2 bases. The CDR3 totals 15 residues. Germline values: CDR1 MNHNY, CDR2 SVGAGI (reference sequence). CDR3 loop: CASSPGLAVTYEQYF. The CDR3 DNA reads TGTGCCAGCAGTCCGGGACTAGCGGTTACCTACGAGCAGTACTTC.

Regarding this clonotype: With a much larger clone just one base away, this may be a read error. This is likely a read error, given that the CDR3 carries no conserved phenylalanine or tryptophan at its end. V is TRBV5-5 and J is TRBJ1-5; no definite D call. The CDR3 extends over 15 amino acids. The ends were cut back, 1 base at V and 4 bases at J, with 12 bases in the middle. Germline CDR1 SGHKS, CDR2 YYEKEE (reference sequence). The CDR3 sequence is CASSLYQEGNQPQHS. The CDR3 DNA is TGTGCCAGCAGCTTGTACCAAGAAGGAAATCAGCCCCAGCATTCT.

The rearrangement links TRBV18 to TRBJ2-6, with 12 bases aligning to TRBD1. Germline trimming cut 5 bases from V and 2 bases from J; bases unmatched to any gene: 7. This CDR3 is 18 amino acids long. Germline assignment: CDR1 KGHSH and CDR2 LQKENI. CDR3 nucleotides: TGTGCCAGCTCAACCGGGACAGGGGGCGCGGCTGGGGCCAACGTCCTGACTTTC. Translating it yields CASSTGTGGAAGANVLTF. The variable domain in full, with the rest retrieved from reference TRBV18 and TRBJ2-6, is NAGVMQNPRHLVRRRGQEARLRCSPMKGHSHVYWYRQLPEEGLKFMVYLQKENIIDESGMPKERFSAEFPKEGPSILRIQQVVRGDSAAYFCASSTGTGGAAGANVLTFGAGSRLTVL.

This CDR3 is CASRSGTGYTF. The CDR3 coding sequence is TGTGCCAGCAGATCCGGGACCGGCTACACCTTC. The chain recombines TRBV12-3 or TRBV12-4 with TRBJ1-2; tentatively, D is TRBD1 (5 bases). The CDR3 has 11 amino acids. The V end lost 6 bases, the J end lost 8 bases, and 10 bases lay between the germline ends.

This clonotype appeared many times. The chain recombines TRBV6-1 with TRBJ1-6; D ambiguous. Between the trimmed V and J ends, which lost 7 bases and 5 bases, there was a span of 15 bases. CDR3 size: 15 residues. Germline CDR1 reads MNHNS; CDR2 reads SASEGT. Here the CDR3 reads CASKESVGNNSPLHF. The CDR3, as DNA: TGTGCCAGCAAAGAAAGTGTGGGAAATAATTCACCCCTCCACTTT.

This clonotype was picked up one time. A much bigger clone sits one base away, suggesting this may be a read error. The chain uses TRBV19 and TRBJ2-1; TRBD2 matches 9 bases. CDR3 length equals 15 residues. V trimming: 0 bases; J trimming: 8 bases; junction bases outside the gene matches: 5. Germline V lookup: CDR1 LNHDA, CDR2 SQIVND (reference sequence). The CDR3 region is CASSIDAGGQDEQFF. As DNA, the CDR3 is TGTGCCAGTAGTATAGATGCGGGGGGGCAGGATGAGCAGTTCTTC.

This clonotype was detected ten times or more. This sequence joins TRBV15 and TRBJ1-2; D is unclear. The CDR3 loop spans 14 amino acids. The V end was cut by 0 bases, the J end by 0 bases, with 5 bases between. Per the germline V gene, CDR1 is LNHNV and CDR2 is YYDKDF (reference sequence). The CDR3 protein is CATSRDFTNYGYTF. The CDR3, as DNA: TGTGCCACCAGCAGAGATTTCACTAACTATGGCTACACCTTC.

The genes are TRBV15 and TRBJ2-4; possible D gene TRBD1, 6 bases. Trimming took off 5 bases at V and 0 bases at J, with 17 bases between the two ends. Germline V gene lookup returns CDR1 LNHNV and CDR2 YYDKDF (reference sequence). The CDR3 is made up of 17 amino acids. Here the CDR3 reads CATSPSDGGLAKNIQYF. CDR3 sequence (DNA): TGTGCCACCAGCCCCTCTGATGGGGGCTTAGCCAAAAACATTCAGTACTTC.

Worth noting for this clonotype: A much more abundant neighbour one base away suggests this may be a read error. The chain carries TRBV6-4 and TRBJ1-2; no definite D call. Between the trimmed V and J ends, which lost 5 bases and 4 bases, there was a span of 11 bases. There are 13 residues in the CDR3. Germline-derived CDR1 and CDR2 are MRHNA and SNTAGT. The DNA for the CDR3 is TGTGCCAGCAGTCATTACACAGTCTATGGCTACACCTTC. Translated: CASSHYTVYGYTF.

This clonotype was observed many times. This rearrangement joins TRBV6-4 to TRBJ1-2; no clear D. This CDR3 is built from 13 residues. Germline V lookup: CDR1 MRHNA, CDR2 SNTAGT. V shed 0 bases and J shed 6 bases, with 8 bases lying between them. Written as DNA, the CDR3 is TGTGCCAGCAGTGACTCGTGGGGAGATGGCTACACCTTC. Protein sequence: CASSDSWGDGYTF.

In regard to this clonotype: A much larger clone is a single base away; this may be a read error. The V and J genes are TRBV6-1 and TRBJ2-1; no clear D gene. V lost 5 bases, J lost 9 bases, and 14 bases lay in between. Germline CDR1 MNHNS, CDR2 SASEGT. CDR3 length equals 13 residues. CDR3 DNA sequence: TGTGCCAGCAGTCAAGACTGGACGGGTGAGCAGTTCTTC. Its protein product is CASSQDWTGEQFF.

About this clonotype itself: Just one base apart from a much larger clone, this may be a read error. This chain joins TRBV12-3 or TRBV12-4 and TRBJ2-3; no reliable D call. V was pared by 3 bases and J by 3 bases, with 4 bases between. The CDR3 sequence is 12 residues long. The CDR3 DNA reads TGTGCCAGCAGTTTCATTACAGATACGCAGTATTTT. This codes for CASSFITDTQYF.

This chain connects TRBV7-9 to TRBJ1-2; weak D call: TRBD1 (5 bases). Germline V gives CDR1 SEHNR, CDR2 FQNEAQ (reference sequence). This CDR3 has 13 amino acids. V lost 5 bases and J 4 bases, leaving 11 bases between the germline ends. The CDR3 loop reads CASSPRQSYGYTF. The CDR3 DNA reads TGTGCCAGCAGCCCTCGACAGAGCTATGGCTACACCTTC.